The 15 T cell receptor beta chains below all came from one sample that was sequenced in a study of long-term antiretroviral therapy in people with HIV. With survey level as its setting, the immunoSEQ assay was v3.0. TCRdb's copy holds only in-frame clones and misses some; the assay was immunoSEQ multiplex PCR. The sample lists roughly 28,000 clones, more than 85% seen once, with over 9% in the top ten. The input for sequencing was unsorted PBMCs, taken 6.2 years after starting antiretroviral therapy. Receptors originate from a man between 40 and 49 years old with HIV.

CDR3 coding DNA: TGTGCCTGGAGACTAGCGTTTAGGAATGAGCAGTTCTTC. Protein product: CAWRLAFRNEQFF. The chain links TRBV30 to TRBJ2-1; TRBD2 matches at 7 bases. Germline V gives CDR1 GTSNPN, CDR2 SVGIG (reference sequence). The CDR3 loop spans 13 amino acids. Unmatched junction bases numbered 6, after V lost 3 bases and J lost 7 bases.

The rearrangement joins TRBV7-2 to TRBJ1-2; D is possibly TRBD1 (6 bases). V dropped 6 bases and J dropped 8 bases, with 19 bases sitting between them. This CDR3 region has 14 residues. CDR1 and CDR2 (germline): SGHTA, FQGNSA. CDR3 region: CASSFLNRVSGYTF. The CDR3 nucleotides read TGTGCCAGCAGTTTCCTAAACAGGGTTAGCGGCTACACCTTC.

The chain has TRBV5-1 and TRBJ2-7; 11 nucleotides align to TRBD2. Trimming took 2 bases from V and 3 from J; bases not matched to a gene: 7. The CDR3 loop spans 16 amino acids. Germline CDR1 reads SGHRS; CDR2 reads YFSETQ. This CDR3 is CASSLGVGLAVYEQYF. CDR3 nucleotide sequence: TGCGCCAGCAGCTTAGGTGTGGGACTAGCGGTCTACGAGCAGTACTTC.

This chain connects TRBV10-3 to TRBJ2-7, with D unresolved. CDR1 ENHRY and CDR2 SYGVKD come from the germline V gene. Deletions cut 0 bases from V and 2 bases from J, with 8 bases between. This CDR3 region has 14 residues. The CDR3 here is CAISESGAAYEQYF. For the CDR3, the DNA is TGTGCCATCAGTGAGTCGGGCGCCGCCTACGAGCAGTACTTC.

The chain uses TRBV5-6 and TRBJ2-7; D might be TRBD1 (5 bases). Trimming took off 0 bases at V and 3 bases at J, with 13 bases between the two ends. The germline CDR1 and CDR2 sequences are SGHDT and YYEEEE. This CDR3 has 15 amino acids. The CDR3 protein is CASSLERRAIYEQYF. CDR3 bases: TGTGCCAGCAGCTTGGAACGCAGGGCTATCTACGAGCAGTACTTC.

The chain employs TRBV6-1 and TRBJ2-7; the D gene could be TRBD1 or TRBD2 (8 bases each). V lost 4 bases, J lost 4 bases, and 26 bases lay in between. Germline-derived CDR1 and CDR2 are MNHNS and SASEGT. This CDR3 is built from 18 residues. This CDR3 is CASSGSGGLSGKSYEQYF. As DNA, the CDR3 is TGTGCCAGCAGTGGGTCAGGGGGCCTTAGCGGGAAAAGTTACGAGCAGTACTTC.

CDR3 nucleotides: TGTGCCAGCCACCCCGCGGGGGAGCAGTACTTC. It encodes CASHPAGEQYF. The rearrangement joins TRBV5-4 to TRBJ2-7, with D possibly being TRBD2 (6 bases). V lost 7 bases and J lost 7, with 12 bases in between. Germline V gene lookup returns CDR1 SGHNT and CDR2 YYREEE (reference sequence). The CDR3 runs to 11 residues.

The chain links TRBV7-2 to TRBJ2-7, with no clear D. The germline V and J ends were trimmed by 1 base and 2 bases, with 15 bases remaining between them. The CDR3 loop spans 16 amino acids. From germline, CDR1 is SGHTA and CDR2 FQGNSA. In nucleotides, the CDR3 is TGTGCCAGCAGCTTAGATCAATTGGTGGGTACCTACGAGCAGTACTTC. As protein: CASSLDQLVGTYEQYF.

CDR3 sequence: CASSISGVTDGYTF. As DNA, the CDR3 is TGTGCCAGTAGTATCTCCGGGGTCACGGATGGCTACACCTTC. The rearrangement links TRBV19 to TRBJ1-2; no reliable D call. Per the germline V gene, CDR1 is LNHDA and CDR2 is SQIVND (reference sequence). Trimming cost V 3 bases and J 6 bases, with 14 bases left between them. This CDR3 contains 14 residues.

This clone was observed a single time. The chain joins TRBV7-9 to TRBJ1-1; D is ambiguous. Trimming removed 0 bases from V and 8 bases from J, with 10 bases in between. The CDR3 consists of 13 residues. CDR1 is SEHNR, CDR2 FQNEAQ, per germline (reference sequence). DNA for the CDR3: TGTGCCAGCAGCTTAGCGTGGGCAGAAGAAGCTTTCTTT. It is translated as CASSLAWAEEAFF.

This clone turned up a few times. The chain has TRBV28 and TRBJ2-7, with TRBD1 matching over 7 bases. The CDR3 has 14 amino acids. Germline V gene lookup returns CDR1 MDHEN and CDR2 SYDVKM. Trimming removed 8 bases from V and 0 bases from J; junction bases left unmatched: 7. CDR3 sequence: CASQKTGSSYEQYF. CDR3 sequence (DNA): TGTGCCAGCCAGAAGACAGGGAGCTCCTACGAGCAGTACTTC.

CDR3 nucleotides: TGTGCCAGCAGCGTAGAGGGGCAGAGCACAGATACGCAGTATTTT. Residues: CASSVEGQSTDTQYF. This chain links TRBV9 with TRBJ2-3; D might be TRBD1 (5 bases). The CDR3 totals 15 residues. CDR1 and CDR2 (germline): SGDLS, YYNGEE. The V gene lost 0 bases and the J gene lost 0 bases, with 8 bases spanning the gap.

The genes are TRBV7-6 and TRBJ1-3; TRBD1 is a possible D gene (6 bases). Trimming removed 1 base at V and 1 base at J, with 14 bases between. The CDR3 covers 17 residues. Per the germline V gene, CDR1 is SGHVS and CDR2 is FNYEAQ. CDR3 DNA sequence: TGTGCCAGCAGCTTAGGTGGCAGGGGTGGATCTGGAAACACCATATATTTT. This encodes CASSLGGRGGSGNTIYF.

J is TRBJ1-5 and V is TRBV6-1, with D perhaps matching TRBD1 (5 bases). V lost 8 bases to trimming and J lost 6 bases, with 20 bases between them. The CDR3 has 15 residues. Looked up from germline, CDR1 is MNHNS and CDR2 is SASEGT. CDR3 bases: TGTGCCAGCTGGGGCAGGGATTCACGGTTTCAGCCCCAGCATTTT. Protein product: CASWGRDSRFQPQHF.

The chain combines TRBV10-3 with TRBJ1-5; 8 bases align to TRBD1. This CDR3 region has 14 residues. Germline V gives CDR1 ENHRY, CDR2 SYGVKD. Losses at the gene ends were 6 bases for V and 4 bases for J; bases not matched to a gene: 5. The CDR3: CAISDQGANQPQHF. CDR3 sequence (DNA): TGTGCCATCAGCGATCAGGGGGCGAATCAGCCCCAGCATTTT.